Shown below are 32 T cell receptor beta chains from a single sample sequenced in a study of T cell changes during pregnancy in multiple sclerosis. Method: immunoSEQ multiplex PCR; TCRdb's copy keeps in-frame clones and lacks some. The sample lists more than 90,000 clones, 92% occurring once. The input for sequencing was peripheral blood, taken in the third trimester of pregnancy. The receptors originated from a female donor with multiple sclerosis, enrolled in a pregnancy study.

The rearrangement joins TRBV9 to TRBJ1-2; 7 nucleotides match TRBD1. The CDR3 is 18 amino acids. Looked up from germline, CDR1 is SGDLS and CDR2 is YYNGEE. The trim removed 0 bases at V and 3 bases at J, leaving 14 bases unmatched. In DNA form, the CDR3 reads TGTGCCAGCAGCGTAGAACAGGGGTCGATTCAAACCGACTATGGCTACACCTTC. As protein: CASSVEQGSIQTDYGYTF.

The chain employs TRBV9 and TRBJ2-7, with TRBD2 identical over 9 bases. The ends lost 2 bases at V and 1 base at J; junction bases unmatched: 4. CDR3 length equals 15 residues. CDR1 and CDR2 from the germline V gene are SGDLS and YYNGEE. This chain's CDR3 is CASSVERGASYEQYF. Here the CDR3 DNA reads TGTGCCAGCAGCGTGGAGCGGGGGGCTTCCTACGAGCAGTACTTC.

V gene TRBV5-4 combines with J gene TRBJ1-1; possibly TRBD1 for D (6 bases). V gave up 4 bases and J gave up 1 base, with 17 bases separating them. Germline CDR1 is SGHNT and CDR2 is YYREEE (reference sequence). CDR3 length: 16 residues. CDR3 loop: CASSGLGGAWNTEAFF. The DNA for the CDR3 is TGTGCCAGCAGCGGCCTAGGGGGGGCATGGAACACTGAAGCTTTCTTT.

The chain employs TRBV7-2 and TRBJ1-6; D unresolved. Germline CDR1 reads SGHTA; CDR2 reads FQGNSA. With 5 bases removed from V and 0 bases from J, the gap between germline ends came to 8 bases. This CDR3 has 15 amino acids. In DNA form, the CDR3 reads TGTGCCAGCAGCCGTCATAGCTCCTATAATTCACCCCTCCACTTT. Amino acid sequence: CASSRHSSYNSPLHF.

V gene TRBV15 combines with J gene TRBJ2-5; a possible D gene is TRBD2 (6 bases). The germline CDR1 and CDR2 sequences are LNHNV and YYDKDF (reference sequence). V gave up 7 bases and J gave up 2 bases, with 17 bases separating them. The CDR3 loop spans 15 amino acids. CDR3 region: CATTREGTVQETQYF. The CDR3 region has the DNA TGTGCCACCACCCGAGAGGGGACTGTGCAAGAGACCCAGTACTTC.

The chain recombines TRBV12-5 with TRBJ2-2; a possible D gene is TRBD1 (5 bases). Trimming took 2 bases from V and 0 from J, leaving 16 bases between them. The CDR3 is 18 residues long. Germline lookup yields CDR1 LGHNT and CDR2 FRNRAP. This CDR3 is CASGLSPGHPSNTGELFF. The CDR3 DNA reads TGTGCTAGTGGTTTGTCCCCCGGACACCCCTCGAACACCGGGGAGCTGTTTTTT.

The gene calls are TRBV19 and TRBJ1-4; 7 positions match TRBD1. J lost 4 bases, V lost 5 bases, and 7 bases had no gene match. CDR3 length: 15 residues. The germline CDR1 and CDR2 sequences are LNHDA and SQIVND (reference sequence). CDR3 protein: CASSPGQDRNEKLFF. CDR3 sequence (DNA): TGTGCCAGTAGTCCAGGACAGGACCGTAATGAAAAACTGTTTTTT. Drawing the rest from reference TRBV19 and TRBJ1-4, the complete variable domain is DGGITQSPKYLFRKEGQNVTLSCEQNLNHDAMYWYRQDPGQGLRLIYYSQIVNDFQKGDIAEGYSVSREKKESFPLTVTSAQKNPTAFYLCASSPGQDRNEKLFFGSGTQLSVL.

CDR3 sequence (DNA): TGTGCCTGGGCACTCGGAGGGGAGACCCAGTACTTC. Its translation is CAWALGGETQYF. The chain is built from TRBV30 and TRBJ2-5; D may be TRBD2 (6 bases). The V gene's germline CDR1 is GTSNPN and CDR2 SVGIG (reference sequence). CDR3 length equals 12 residues. V was trimmed by 5 bases and J by 5 bases, leaving 12 bases between them.

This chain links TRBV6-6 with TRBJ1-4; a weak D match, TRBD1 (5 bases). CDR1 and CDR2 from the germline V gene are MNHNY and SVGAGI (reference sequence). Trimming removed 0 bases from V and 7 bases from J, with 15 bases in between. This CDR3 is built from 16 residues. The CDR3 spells CASSYSSGGGFEKLFF. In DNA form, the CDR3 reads TGTGCCAGCAGTTACTCCTCAGGCGGGGGATTTGAAAAACTGTTTTTT.

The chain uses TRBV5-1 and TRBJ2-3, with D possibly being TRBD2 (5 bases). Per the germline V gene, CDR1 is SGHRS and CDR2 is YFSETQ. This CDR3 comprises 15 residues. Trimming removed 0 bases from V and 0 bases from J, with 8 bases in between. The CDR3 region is CASSLEEASTDTQYF. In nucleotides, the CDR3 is TGCGCCAGCAGCTTGGAGGAGGCCAGCACAGATACGCAGTATTTT.

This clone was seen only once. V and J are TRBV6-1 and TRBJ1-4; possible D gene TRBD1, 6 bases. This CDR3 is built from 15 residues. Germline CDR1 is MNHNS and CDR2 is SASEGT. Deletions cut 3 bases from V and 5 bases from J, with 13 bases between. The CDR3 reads CASSEATGHNEKLFF. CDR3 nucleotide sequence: TGTGCCAGCAGTGAGGCAACAGGGCACAATGAAAAACTGTTTTTT.

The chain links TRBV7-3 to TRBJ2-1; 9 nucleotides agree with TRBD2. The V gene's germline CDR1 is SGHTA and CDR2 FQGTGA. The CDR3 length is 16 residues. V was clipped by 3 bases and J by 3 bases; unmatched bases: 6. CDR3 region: CASSLIVAGDYNEQFF. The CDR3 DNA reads TGTGCCAGCAGCTTGATAGTAGCGGGAGACTACAATGAGCAGTTCTTC.

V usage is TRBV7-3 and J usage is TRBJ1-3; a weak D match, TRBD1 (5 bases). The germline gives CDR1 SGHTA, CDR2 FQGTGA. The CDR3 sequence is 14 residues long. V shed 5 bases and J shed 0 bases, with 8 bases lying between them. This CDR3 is CASSRDSSGNTIYF. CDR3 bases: TGTGCCAGCAGCCGCGACAGCTCTGGAAACACCATATATTTT. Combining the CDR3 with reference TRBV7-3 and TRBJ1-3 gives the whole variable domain GAGVSQTPSNKVTEKGKYVELRCDPISGHTALYWYRQSLGQGPEFLIYFQGTGAADDSGLPNDRFFAVRPEGSVSTLKIQRTERGDSAVYLCASSRDSSGNTIYFGEGSWLTVV.

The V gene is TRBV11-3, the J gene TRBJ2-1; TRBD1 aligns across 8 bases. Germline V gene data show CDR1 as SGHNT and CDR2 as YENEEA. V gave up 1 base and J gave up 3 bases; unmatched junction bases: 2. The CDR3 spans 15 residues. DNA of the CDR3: TGTGCCAGCAGCTTAGGGGACAGGAACTACAATGAGCAGTTCTTC. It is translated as CASSLGDRNYNEQFF.

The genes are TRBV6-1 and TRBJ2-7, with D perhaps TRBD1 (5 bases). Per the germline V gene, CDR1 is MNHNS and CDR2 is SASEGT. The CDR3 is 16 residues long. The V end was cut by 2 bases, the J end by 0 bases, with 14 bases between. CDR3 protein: CASSELVDSSSYEQYF. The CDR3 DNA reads TGTGCCAGCAGTGAATTGGTCGACAGTAGCTCCTACGAGCAGTACTTC.

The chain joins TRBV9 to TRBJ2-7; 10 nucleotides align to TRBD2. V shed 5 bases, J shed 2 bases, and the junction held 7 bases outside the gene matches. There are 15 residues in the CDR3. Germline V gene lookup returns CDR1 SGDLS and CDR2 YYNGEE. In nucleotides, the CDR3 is TGTGCCAGCAGACCTCGGAGCGGGAGGGCCTACGAGCAGTACTTC. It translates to CASRPRSGRAYEQYF.

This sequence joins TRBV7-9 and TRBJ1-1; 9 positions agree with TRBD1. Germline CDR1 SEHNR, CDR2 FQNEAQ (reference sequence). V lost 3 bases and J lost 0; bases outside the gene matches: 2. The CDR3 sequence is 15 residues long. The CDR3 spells CASSFTGGLNTEAFF. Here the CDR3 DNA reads TGTGCCAGCAGCTTTACAGGGGGCTTGAACACTGAAGCTTTCTTT.

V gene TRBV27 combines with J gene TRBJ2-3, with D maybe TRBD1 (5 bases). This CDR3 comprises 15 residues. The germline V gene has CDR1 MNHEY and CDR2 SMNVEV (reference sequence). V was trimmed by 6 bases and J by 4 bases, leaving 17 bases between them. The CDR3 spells CASSAGPWGPDTQYF. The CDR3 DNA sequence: TGTGCCAGCAGCGCCGGGCCTTGGGGCCCAGATACGCAGTATTTT.

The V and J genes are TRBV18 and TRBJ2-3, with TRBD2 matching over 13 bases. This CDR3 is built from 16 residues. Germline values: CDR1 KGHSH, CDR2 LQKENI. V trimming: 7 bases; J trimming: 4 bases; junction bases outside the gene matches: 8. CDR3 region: CASFRRLAGGPDTQYF. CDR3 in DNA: TGTGCCAGCTTTCGCCGACTAGCGGGGGGACCAGATACGCAGTATTTT.

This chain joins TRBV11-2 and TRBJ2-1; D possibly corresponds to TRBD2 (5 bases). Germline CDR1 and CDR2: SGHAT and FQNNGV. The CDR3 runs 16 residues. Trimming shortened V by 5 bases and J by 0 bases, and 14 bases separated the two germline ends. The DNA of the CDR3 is TGTGCCAGCAGCCTCCAGCGGATTACCTCCTACAATGAGCAGTTCTTC. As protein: CASSLQRITSYNEQFF.

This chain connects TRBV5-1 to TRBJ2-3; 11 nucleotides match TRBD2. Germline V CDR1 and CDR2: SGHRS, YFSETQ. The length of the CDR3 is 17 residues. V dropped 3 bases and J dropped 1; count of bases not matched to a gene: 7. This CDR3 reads CASSSGLAALGTDTQYF. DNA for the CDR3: TGCGCCAGCAGCTCGGGACTAGCGGCTTTGGGCACAGATACGCAGTATTTT.

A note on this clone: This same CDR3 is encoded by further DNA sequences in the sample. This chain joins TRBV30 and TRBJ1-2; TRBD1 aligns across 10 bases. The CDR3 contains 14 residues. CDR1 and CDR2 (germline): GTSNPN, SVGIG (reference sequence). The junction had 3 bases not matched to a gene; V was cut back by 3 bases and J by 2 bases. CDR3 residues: CAWSAGQGNYGYTF. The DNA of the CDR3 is TGTGCCTGGAGCGCGGGACAGGGGAACTATGGCTACACCTTC. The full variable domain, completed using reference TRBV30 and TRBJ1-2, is SQTIHQWPATLVQPVGSPLSLECTVEGTSNPNLYWYRQAAGRGLQLLFYSVGIGQISSEVPQNLSASRPQDRQFILSSKKLLLSDSGFYLCAWSAGQGNYGYTFGSGTRLTVV.

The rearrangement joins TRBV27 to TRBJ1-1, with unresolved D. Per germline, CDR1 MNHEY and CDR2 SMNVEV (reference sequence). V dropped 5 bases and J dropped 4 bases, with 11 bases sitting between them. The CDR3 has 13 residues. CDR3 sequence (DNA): TGTGCCAGCAGTCCTCGATCGGGCACTGAAGCTTTCTTT. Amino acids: CASSPRSGTEAFF.

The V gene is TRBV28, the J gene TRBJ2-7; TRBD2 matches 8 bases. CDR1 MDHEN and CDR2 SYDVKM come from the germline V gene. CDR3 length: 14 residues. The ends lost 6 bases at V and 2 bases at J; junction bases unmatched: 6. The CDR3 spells CASSRGLVPYEQYF. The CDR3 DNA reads TGTGCCAGCAGCCGGGGACTAGTCCCCTACGAGCAGTACTTC.

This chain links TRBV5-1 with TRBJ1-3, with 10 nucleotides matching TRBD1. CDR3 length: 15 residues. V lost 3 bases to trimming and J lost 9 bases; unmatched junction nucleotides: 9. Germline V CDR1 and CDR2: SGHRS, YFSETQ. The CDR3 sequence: CASSSGDRGEGTIYF. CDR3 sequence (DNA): TGCGCCAGCAGCTCCGGGGACAGGGGTGAGGGCACCATATATTTT. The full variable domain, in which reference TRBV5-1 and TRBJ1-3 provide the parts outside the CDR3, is KAGVTQTPRYLIKTRGQQVTLSCSPISGHRSVSWYQQTPGQGLQFLFEYFSETQRNKGNFPGRFSGRQFSNSRSEMNVSTLELGDSALYLCASSSGDRGEGTIYFGEGSWLTVV.

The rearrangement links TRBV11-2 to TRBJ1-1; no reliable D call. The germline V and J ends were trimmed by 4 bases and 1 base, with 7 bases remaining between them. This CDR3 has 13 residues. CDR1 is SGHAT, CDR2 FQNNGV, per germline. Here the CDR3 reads CASSSQWNTEAFF. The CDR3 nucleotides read TGTGCCAGCAGCTCCCAGTGGAACACTGAAGCTTTCTTT.

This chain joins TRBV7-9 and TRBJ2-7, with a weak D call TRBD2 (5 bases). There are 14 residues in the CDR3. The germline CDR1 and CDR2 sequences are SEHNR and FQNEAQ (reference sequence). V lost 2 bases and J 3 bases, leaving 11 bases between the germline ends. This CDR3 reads CASSLSGSLYEQYF. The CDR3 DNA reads TGTGCCAGCAGCTTAAGCGGTAGCCTCTACGAGCAGTACTTC.

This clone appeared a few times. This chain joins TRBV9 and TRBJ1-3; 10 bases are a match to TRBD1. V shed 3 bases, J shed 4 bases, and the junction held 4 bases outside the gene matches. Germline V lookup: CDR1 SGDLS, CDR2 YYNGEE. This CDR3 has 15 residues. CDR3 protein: CASSAGTGEGNTIYF. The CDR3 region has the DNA TGTGCCAGCAGCGCCGGGACAGGGGAAGGAAACACCATATATTTT.

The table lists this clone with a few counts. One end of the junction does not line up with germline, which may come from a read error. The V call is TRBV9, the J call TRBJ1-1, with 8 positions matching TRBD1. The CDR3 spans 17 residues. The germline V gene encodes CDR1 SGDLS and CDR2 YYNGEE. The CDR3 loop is CASSTGTGPVPNPEAFF. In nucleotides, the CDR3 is TGTGCCAGCAGCACGGGGACAGGTCCCGTTCCGAACCCTGAAGCTTTCTTT.

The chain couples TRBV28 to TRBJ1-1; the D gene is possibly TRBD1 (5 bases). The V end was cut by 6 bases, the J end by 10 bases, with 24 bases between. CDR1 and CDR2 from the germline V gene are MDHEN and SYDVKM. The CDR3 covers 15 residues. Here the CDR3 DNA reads TGTGCCAGCAGCTCCCCCGGGACCGGGGGAGGAGGAGCTTTCTTT. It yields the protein CASSSPGTGGGGAFF.

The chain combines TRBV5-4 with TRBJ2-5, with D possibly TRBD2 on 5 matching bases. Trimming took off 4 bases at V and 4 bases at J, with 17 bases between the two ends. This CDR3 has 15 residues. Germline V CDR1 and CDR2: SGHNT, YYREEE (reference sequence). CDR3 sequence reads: CASSPEVRRGETQYF. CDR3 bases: TGTGCCAGCAGCCCGGAGGTTAGAAGAGGAGAGACCCAGTACTTC.

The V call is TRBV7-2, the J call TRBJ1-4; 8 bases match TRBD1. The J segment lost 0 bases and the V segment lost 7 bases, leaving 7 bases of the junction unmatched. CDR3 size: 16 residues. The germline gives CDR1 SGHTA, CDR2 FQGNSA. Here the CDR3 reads CASTQTGDATNEKLFF. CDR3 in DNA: TGTGCCAGCACCCAGACAGGGGATGCAACTAATGAAAAACTGTTTTTT.